The rows below give T cell receptor beta chains drawn from one sample of a study of regulatory T cells in long-lasting Graves disease. TCRdb re-analysed the multiplex PCR reads in MiXCR, keeping a single row per CDR3 protein. The sample has roughly 500,000 distinct CDR3 sequences; about 20% are singletons. Specimen: peripheral blood mononuclear cells (PBMCs), collected when the disease was refractory, from a patient treated with antithyroid drugs. All receptors derive from a female donor with Graves disease. The CDR3 runs from the conserved cysteine through the conserved F or W.

v_gene	len	j_gene	CDR3aa
TRBV2	12	TRBJ2-1	CASIDRGNEQFF
TRBV6-5	17	TRBJ2-6	CASSYSWSASGANVLTF
TRBV27	11	TRBJ1-1	CASSFKGLAFF
TRBV20-1	19	TRBJ2-7	CSARDVAGGSRGSRYEQYF
TRBV12-3/TRBV12-4	15	TRBJ2-7	CASRQPGAGDYEQYF
TRBV7-2	14	TRBJ2-5	CASSFSRVQETQYF
TRBV18	14	TRBJ1-1	CASSDDSLNTEAFF
TRBV7-2	17	TRBJ2-2	CASSLYQGTLRTGELFF
TRBV30	13	TRBJ1-2	CAWNQGTNYGYTF
TRBV3-1	16	TRBJ1-3	CASSQMVPSARNTIYF
TRBV30	15	TRBJ1-3	CAWSGQVFSGNTIYF
TRBV5-1	12	TRBJ2-7	CASSEPDDKQYF
TRBV19	16	TRBJ2-2	CASSYTGGANTGELFF
TRBV6-1	16	TRBJ1-5	CASRATGGSGNQPQHF
TRBV14	15	TRBJ2-5	CASSTTSGPQETQYF
TRBV6-1	13	TRBJ2-5	CASSPMDQETQYF
TRBV4-3	17	TRBJ2-5	CASSQDLGRGGGETQYF
TRBV20-1	13	TRBJ2-2	CSARALFTGELFF
TRBV6-1	17	TRBJ1-5	CASSSKSQGLHNQPQHF
TRBV12-3/TRBV12-4	15	TRBJ2-5	CASSPWVEGQETQYF
TRBV7-2	16	TRBJ2-2	CASSRYGLMNTGELFF
TRBV12-3/TRBV12-4	12	TRBJ2-7	CASSFRGYEQYF
TRBV20-1	15	TRBJ2-2	CSASARTEGTGELFF
TRBV7-9	15	TRBJ1-1	CASSSLTGGNTEAFF
TRBV28	12	TRBJ1-2	CASRQGNYGYTF
TRBV7-9	13	TRBJ2-5	CASSWGDQETQYF
TRBV12-3/TRBV12-4	13	TRBJ1-1	CASSFRANTEAFF
TRBV30	15	TRBJ1-4	CAWSYVGTAREKLFF
TRBV5-8	14	TRBJ1-1	CASSLTLIARGAFF
TRBV6-1	14	TRBJ1-4	CASLRGGGGEKLFF
TRBV7-9	14	TRBJ1-6	CATRGLGENSPLHF
TRBV30	14	TRBJ1-1	CAWTTGPLNTEAFF
TRBV6-2/TRBV6-3	14	TRBJ2-7	CASSYATGPSEQYF
TRBV7-2	14	TRBJ2-7	CASSLRRSGYEQYF
TRBV28	12	TRBJ1-2	CASSWGDYGYTF
TRBV11-2	13	TRBJ1-2	CASSLEARSGYTF
TRBV9	15	TRBJ1-5	CASSATAYSNQPQHF
TRBV3-1	14	TRBJ1-2	CASSRTAANYGYTF
TRBV25-1	14	TRBJ1-1	CASSEPGHREEAFF
TRBV12-3/TRBV12-4	15	TRBJ2-7	CASSPRGSGSREQYF
TRBV12-3/TRBV12-4	12	TRBJ2-5	CASSLARETQYF